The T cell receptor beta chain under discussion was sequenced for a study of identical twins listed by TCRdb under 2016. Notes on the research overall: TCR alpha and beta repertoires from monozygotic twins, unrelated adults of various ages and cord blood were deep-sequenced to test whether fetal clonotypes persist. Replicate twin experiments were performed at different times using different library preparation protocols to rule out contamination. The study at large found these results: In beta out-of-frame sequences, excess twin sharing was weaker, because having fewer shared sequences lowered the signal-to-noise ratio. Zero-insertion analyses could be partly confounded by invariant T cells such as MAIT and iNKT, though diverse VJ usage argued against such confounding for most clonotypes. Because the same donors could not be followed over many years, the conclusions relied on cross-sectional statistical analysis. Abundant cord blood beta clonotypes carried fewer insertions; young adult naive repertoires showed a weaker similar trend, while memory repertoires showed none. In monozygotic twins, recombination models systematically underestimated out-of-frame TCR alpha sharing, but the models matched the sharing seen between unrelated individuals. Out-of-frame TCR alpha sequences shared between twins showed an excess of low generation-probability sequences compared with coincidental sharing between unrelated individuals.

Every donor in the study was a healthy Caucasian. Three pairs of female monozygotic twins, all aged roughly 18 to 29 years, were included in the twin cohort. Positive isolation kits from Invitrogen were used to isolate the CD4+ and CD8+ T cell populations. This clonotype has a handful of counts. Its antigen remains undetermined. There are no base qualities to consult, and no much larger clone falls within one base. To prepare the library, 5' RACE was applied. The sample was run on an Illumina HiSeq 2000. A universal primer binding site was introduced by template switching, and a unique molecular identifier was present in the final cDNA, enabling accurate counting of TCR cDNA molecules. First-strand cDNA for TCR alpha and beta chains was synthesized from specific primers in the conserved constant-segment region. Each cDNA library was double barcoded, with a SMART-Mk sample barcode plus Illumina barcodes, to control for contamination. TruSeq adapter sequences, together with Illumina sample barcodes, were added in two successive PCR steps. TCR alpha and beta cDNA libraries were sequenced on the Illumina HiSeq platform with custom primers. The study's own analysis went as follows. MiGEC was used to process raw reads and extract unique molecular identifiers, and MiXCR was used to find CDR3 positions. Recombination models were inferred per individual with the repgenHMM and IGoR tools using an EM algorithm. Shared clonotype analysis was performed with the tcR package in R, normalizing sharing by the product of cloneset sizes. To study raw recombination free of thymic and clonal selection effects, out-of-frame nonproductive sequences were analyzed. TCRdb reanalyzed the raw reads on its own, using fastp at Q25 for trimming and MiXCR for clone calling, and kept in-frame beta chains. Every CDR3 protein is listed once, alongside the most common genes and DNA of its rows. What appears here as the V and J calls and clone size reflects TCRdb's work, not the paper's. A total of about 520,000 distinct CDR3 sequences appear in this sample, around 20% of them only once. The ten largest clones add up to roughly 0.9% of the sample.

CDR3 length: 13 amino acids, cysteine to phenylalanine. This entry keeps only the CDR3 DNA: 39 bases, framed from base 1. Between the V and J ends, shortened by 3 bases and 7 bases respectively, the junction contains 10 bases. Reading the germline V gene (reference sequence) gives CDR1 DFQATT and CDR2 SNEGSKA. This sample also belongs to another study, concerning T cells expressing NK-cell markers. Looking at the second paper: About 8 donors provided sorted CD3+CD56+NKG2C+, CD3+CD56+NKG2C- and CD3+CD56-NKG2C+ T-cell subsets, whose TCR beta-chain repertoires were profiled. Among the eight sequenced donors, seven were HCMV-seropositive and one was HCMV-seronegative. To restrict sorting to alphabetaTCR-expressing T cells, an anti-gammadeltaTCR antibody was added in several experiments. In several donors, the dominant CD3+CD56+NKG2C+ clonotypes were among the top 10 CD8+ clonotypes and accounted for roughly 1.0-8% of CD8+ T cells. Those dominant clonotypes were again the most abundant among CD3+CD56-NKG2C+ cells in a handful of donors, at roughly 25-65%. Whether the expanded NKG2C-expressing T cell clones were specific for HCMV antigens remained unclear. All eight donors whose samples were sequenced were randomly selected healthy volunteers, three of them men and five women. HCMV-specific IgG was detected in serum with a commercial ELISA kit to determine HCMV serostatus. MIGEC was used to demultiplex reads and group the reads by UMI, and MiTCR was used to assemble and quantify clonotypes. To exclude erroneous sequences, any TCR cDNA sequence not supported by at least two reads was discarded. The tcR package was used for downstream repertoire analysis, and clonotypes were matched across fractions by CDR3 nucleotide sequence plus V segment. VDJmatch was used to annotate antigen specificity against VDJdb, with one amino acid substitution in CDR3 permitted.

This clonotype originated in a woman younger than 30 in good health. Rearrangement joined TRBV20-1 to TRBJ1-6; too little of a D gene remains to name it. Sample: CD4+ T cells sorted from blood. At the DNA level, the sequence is TGCAGTGCTAGGAACATCGGGAATTCACCCCTCCACTTT. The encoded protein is CSARNIGNSPLHF.